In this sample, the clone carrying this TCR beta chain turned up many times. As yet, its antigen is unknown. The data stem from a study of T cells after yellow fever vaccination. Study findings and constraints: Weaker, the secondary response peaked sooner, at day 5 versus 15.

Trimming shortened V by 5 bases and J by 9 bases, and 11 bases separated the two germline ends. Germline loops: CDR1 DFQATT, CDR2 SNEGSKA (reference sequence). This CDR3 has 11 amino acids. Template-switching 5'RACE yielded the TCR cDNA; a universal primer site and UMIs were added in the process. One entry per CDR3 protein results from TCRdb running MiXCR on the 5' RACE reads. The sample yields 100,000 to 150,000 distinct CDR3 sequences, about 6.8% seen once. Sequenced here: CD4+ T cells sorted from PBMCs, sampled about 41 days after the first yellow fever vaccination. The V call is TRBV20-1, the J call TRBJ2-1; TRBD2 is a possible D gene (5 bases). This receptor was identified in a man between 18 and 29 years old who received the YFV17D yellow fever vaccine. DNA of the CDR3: TGCAGTGCTGTGCGGGCTCTTGAGCAGTTCTTC. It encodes CSAVRALEQFF.